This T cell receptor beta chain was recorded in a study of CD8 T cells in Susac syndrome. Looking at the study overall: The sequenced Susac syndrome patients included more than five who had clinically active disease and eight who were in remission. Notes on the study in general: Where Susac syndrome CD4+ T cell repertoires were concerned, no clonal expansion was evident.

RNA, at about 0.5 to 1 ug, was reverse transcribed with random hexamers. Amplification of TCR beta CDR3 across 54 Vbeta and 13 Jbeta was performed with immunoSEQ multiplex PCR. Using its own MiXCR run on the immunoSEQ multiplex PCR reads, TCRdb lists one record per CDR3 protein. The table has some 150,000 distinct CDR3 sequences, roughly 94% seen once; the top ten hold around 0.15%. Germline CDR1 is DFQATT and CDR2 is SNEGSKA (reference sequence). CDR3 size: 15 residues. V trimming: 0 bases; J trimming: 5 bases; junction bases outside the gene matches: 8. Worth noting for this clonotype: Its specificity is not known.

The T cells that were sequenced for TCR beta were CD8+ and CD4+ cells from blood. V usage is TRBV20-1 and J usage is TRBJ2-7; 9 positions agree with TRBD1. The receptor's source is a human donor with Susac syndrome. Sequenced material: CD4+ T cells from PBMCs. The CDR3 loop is CSARDRGQGGNEQYF. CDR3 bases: TGCAGTGCTAGAGACCGGGGACAGGGCGGGAACGAGCAGTACTTC.